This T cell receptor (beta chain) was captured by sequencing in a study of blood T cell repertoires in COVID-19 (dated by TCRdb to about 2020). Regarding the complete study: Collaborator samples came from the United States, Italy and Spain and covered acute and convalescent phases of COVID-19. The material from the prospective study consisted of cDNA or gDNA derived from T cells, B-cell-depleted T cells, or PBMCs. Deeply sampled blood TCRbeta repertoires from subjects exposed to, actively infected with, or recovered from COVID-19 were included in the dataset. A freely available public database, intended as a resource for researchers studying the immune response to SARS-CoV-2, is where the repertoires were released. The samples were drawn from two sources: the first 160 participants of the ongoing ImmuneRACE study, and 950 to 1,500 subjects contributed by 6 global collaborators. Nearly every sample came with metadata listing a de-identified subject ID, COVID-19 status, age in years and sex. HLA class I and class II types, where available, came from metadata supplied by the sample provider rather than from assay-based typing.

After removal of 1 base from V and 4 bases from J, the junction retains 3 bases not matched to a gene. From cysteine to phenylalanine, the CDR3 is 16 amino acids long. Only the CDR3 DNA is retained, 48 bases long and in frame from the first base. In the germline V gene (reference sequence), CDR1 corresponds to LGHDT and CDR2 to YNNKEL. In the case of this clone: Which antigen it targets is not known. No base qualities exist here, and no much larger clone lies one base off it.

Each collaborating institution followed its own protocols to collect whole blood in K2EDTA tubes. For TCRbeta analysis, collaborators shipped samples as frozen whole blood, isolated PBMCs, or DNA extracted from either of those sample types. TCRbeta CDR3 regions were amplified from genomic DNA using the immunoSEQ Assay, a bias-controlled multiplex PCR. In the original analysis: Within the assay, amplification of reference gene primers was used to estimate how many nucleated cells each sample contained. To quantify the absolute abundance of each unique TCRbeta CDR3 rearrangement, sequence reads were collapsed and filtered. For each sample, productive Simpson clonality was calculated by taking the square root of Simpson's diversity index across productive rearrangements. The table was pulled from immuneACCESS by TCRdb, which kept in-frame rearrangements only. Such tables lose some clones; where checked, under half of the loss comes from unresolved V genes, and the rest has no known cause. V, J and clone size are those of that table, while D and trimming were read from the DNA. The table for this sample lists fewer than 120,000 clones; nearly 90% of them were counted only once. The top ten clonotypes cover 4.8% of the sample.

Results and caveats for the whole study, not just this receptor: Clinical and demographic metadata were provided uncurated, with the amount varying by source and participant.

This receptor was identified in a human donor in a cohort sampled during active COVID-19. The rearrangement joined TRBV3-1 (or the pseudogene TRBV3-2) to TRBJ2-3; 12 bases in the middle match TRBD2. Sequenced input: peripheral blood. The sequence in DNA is TGTGCCAGCAGCCAAGTACTAGCGGGAGGCTCAGATACGCAGTATTTT. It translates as CASSQVLAGGSDTQYF.